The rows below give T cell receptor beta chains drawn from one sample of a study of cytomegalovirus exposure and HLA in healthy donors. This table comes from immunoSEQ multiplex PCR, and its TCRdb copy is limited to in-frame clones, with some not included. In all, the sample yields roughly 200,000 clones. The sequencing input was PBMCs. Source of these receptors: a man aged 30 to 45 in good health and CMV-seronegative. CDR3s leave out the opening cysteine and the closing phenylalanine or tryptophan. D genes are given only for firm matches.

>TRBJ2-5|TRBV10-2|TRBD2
ASRLAGGPRTQY
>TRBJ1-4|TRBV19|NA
ASGTGSSNEKLF
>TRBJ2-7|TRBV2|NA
ASRRGGRSTPYEQY
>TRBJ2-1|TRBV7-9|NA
ASSLTGSSYNEQF
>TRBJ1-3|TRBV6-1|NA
ASSRGGGDTIY
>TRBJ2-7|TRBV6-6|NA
ASSSSKWPYEQY
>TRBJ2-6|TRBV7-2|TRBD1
ASSPEGAGGSGANVLT
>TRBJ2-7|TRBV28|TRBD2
ASSRGLAGVWEQY
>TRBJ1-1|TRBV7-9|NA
ASSRTGSYSPRATEAF
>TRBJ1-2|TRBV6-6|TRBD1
ASSSGGGYT
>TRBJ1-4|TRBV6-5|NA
ASGAGYWSGEKLF
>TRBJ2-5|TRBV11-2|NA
ASSLERTSRETQY
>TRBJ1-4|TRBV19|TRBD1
ASSGTADEKLF
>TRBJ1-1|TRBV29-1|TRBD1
SAIPGTGNTEAF
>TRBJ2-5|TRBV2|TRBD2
ASGGDFIQETQY
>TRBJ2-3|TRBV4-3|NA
ASSQDWGGGKDTQY
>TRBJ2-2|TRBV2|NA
ASSGVSTGELF
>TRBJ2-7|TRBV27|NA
ASSLWAGSYEQY
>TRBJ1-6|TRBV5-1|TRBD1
ASSGQGDLRNSPFH
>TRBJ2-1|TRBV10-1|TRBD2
ASSPLRLAGGLYLNEQF
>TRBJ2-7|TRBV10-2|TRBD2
ASSDWAGGGGYEQY
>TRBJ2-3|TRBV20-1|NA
SAKTGATQY
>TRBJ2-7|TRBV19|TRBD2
ASLGKTSGSYEQY
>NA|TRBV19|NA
ASSTDSYFSYEQY
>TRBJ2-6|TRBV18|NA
ASSPPKGANVLT
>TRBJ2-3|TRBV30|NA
AWRIWGVTDTQY
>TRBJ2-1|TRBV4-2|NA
ASSQESYQF
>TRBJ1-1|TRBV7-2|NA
ASSTPSLRAEAF
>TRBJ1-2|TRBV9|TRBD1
ASSVSGTGTYGYT
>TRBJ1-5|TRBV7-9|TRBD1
ASSLDRGKFQPQH
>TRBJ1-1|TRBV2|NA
ASREGTEAF
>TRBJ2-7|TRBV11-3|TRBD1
ASSRQGYEQY
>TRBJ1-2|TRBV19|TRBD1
ASSSGTGASNYGYT
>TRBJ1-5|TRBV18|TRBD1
ASSPTGTGGLGQPQH
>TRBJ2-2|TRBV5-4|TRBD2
ASSPGTSGGRGELF
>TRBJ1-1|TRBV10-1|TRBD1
ASSGTGTGGTEAF
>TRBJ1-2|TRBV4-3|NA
ASSQAFLLDKGSPYGYT
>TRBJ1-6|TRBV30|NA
AWSVQGRPLH
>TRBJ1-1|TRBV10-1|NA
ASSPLVNTEAF
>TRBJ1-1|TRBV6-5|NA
ASSVSGMNTEAF
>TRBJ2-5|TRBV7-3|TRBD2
ASSSHGTNQETQY
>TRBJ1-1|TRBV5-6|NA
ASSSLADYMNTEAF
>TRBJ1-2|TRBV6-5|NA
ASRQGFGGYT
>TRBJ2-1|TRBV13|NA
ASSSSGSSYNEQF
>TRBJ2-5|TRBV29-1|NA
SVAPPNRGQETQY
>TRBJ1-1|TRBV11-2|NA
ASSFGTRNTEAF
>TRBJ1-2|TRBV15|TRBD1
ATSRDRGPGQYYGYT
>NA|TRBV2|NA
ASSAGTGYSEQY
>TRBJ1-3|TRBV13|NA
ASSLQGGLASGNTIY
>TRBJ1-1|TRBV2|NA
ASRGGTEAF
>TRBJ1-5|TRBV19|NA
ASGDLEGH
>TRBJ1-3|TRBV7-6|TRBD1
ASSFTGTGSGNTIY